Reported below is one T cell receptor beta chain. The target antigen is unknown. The data belong to a study of Graves' ophthalmopathy and Graves' hyperthyroidism. Study-wide points: Predictions made by the model for ophthalmopathy progression reached over 55% sensitivity and roughly 75% specificity.

Investigators amplified TCR beta CDR3 regions from RNA transcripts. The first round was an RT-PCR with HTBI primers, and the second round was a multiplex PCR. Each CDR3 protein is one row after TCRdb ran MiXCR on the multiplex PCR reads. The sample has approximately 410,000 distinct CDR3 sequences, 15% to 19% seen once. This TCR was sampled from a woman aged 18-30 years with stable Graves' hyperthyroidism. Sequenced: peripheral blood.

CDR3: CASSLFQGTFHTGELFF. The CDR3 DNA sequence: TGCGCCAGCAGCTTGTTTCAGGGAACATTTCATACCGGGGAGCTGTTTTTT. The rearrangement uses TRBV5-1 and TRBJ2-2, with a possible D match to TRBD1 (5 bases). CDR3 size: 17 residues. Trimming left V 1 base short and J 5 bases short, with 18 bases between. Germline-derived CDR1 and CDR2 are SGHRS and YFSETQ.